The 26 T cell receptor beta chains listed next were all sequenced from one sample in a study of shared clonotypes between healthy human individuals. The repertoire was sequenced with immunoSEQ multiplex PCR; TCRdb's copy has only in-frame clones and lacks some. This sample has a few hundred thousand clones, with around 81% found just once. Sequencing was performed on PBMCs. The receptors originated from a middle-aged woman in good health. Some clones in this sample may be carry-over from other donors' samples.

The V and J genes are TRBV19 and TRBJ2-7; 8 nucleotides align to TRBD2. V lost 9 bases, J lost 6 bases, and 13 bases stayed unmatched. Germline CDR1 LNHDA, CDR2 SQIVND (reference sequence). The CDR3 consists of 14 residues. The CDR3 DNA follows: TGTGCCAGCCGGCGGGGGGAGGGCCAGGGCGAGCAGTACTTC. This encodes CASRRGEGQGEQYF. The complete variable domain, with remaining parts taken from reference TRBV19 and TRBJ2-7, reads DGGITQSPKYLFRKEGQNVTLSCEQNLNHDAMYWYRQDPGQGLRLIYYSQIVNDFQKGDIAEGYSVSREKKESFPLTVTSAQKNPTAFYLCASRRGEGQGEQYFGPGTRLTVT.

Concerning this clone itself: The junction differs from germline at one of its ends, possibly a read error. The chain links TRBV28 to TRBJ2-5; 9 nucleotides agree with TRBD1. Germline loops: CDR1 MDHEN, CDR2 SYDVKM. The CDR3 covers 15 residues. DNA of the CDR3: TGTGCCAGCAGACCATCACCGGGACAGGGTGAGGTTGGGAACTTC. Amino acids: CASRPSPGQGEVGNF.

In DNA form, the CDR3 reads TGTGCCAGCAGTACCGGACTAGCGGGAGAGTTCTTC. Its protein is CASSTGLAGEFF. This rearrangement joins TRBV27 to TRBJ2-1; 13 bases are a match to TRBD2. CDR1 is MNHEY and CDR2 is SMNVEV in the germline V gene (reference sequence). This CDR3 contains 12 residues. The V segment lost 5 bases and the J segment 14 bases; nucleotides outside the gene matches: 3.

The V call is TRBV6-1, the J call TRBJ1-1, with 8 bases aligning to TRBD1. Germline CDR1 reads MNHNS; CDR2 reads SASEGT. The ends lost 6 bases at V and 4 bases at J; junction bases unmatched: 10. The CDR3 is 15 residues long. The CDR3 nucleotides read TGTGCCAGCAGGTTTCCAGGGGGCGCAGGCACTGAAGCTTTCTTT. Translating it yields CASRFPGGAGTEAFF.

This rearrangement joins TRBV6-5 to TRBJ1-2; 8 bases match TRBD1. V was pared by 5 bases and J by 8 bases, with 4 bases of the junction left unmatched. Germline values: CDR1 MNHEY, CDR2 SVGAGI. The CDR3 runs to 12 residues. CDR3 in amino acids: CASSPTGAGYTF. CDR3 nucleotides: TGTGCCAGCAGTCCGACAGGGGCCGGCTACACCTTC.

Turning to this clone: The junction departs from the called germline gene at one end, perhaps through a read error. This chain joins TRBV28 and TRBJ2-7, with 7 bases that match TRBD2. The CDR3 has 11 amino acids. Germline V CDR1 and CDR2: MDHEN, SYDVKM. This CDR3 is CASSVGAGWDF. The CDR3, as DNA: TGTGCCAGCAGTGTCGGAGCGGGATGGGACTTC.

The V gene is TRBV4-1, the J gene TRBJ2-7; TRBD1 matches at 9 bases. CDR1 is MGHRA, CDR2 YSYEKL, per germline. V dropped 4 bases and J dropped 2; count of bases not matched to a gene: 3. The CDR3 has 14 amino acids. This CDR3 is CASSLGDRAYEQYF. The CDR3, as DNA: TGCGCCAGCAGCCTGGGGGACAGGGCCTACGAGCAGTACTTC.

This clone was recorded a few times. In the same sample, other DNA sequences code for this CDR3. The chain has TRBV7-2 and TRBJ2-3; D ambiguous. The CDR3 loop spans 12 amino acids. Trimming removed 4 bases at V and 6 bases at J, with 8 bases between. CDR1 and CDR2 (germline): SGHTA, FQGNSA. CDR3 sequence (DNA): TGTGCCAGCAGCTATAGTGCCGATACGCAGTATTTT. Residues: CASSYSADTQYF. Complete variable domain (other parts from reference TRBV7-2 and TRBJ2-3): GAGVSQSPSNKVTEKGKDVELRCDPISGHTALYWYRQSLGQGLEFLIYFQGNSAPDKSGLPSDRFSAERTGGSVSTLTIQRTQQEDSAVYLCASSYSADTQYFGPGTRLTVL.

The J gene is TRBJ1-4, the V gene TRBV5-1, with D perhaps TRBD1 (5 bases). Trimming left V 4 bases short and J 0 bases short, with 16 bases between. Germline V gene lookup returns CDR1 SGHRS and CDR2 YFSETQ. The CDR3 extends over 17 amino acids. The chain's CDR3 is CASSPGPSGPTNEKLFF. The CDR3, as DNA: TGCGCCAGCAGCCCGGGACCCTCTGGCCCAACTAATGAAAAACTGTTTTTT.

This chain joins TRBV18 and TRBJ2-5; no firm D call. V lost 9 bases and J lost 0, with 8 bases in between. From germline, CDR1 is KGHSH and CDR2 LQKENI. This CDR3 contains 12 residues. The DNA of the CDR3 is TGTGCCAGTTCCGAATACCAAGAGACCCAGTACTTC. Translating it yields CASSEYQETQYF. The whole variable domain, filled in from reference TRBV18 and TRBJ2-5, reads NAGVMQNPRHLVRRRGQEARLRCSPMKGHSHVYWYRQLPEEGLKFMVYLQKENIIDESGMPKERFSAEFPKEGPSILRIQQVVRGDSAAYFCASSEYQETQYFGPGTRLLVL.

About this clone: One end of the junction does not line up with germline, which may come from a read error. CDR3 sequence: CASTLGGGRTDTQYF. CDR3 nucleotide sequence: TGTGCCAGCACCCTGGGAGGCGGGCGCACGGATACGCAGTATTTT. This sequence joins TRBV9 and TRBJ2-3, with TRBD2 as a possible D gene (6 bases). CDR1 and CDR2 (germline): SGDLS, YYNGEE. The length of the CDR3 is 15 residues. The variable domain in full, with the rest retrieved from reference TRBV9 and TRBJ2-3, is DSGVTQTPKHLITATGQRVTLRCSPRSGDLSVYWYQQSLDQGLQFLIQYYNGEERAKGNILERFSAQQFPDLHSELNLSSLELGDSALYFCASTLGGGRTDTQYFGPGTRLTVL.

The chain carries TRBV28 and TRBJ1-2; 10 bases match TRBD1. The V gene end was trimmed by 6 bases and the J gene end by 4 bases; junction bases not matched to a gene: 11. Germline-derived CDR1 and CDR2 are MDHEN and SYDVKM. The CDR3 runs to 16 residues. CDR3 residues: CASRAKGTGVLYGYTF. CDR3 bases: TGTGCCAGCAGGGCGAAAGGGACAGGGGTTCTCTATGGCTACACCTTC.

The rearrangement joins TRBV9 to TRBJ2-1, with 7 bases matching TRBD1. The CDR3 is 15 amino acids. The trim removed 3 bases at V and 2 bases at J, leaving 5 bases unmatched. CDR1 and CDR2 from the germline V gene are SGDLS and YYNGEE. The CDR3 is CASSATGSPYNEQFF. As DNA, the CDR3 is TGTGCCAGCAGCGCGACAGGGTCGCCCTACAATGAGCAGTTCTTC.

This clone was seen only a few times. The chain recombines TRBV29-1 with TRBJ1-2, with D hard to call. Germline V CDR1 and CDR2: SQVTM, ANQGSEA. Trimming left V 2 bases short and J 3 bases short, with 7 bases between. The CDR3 sequence is 12 residues long. The CDR3 sequence is CSVETSDYGYTF. CDR3 in DNA: TGCAGCGTTGAAACGAGTGACTATGGCTACACCTTC.

This clone has more than one count but fewer than ten. This chain links TRBV6-5 with TRBJ1-1; no clear D. Between the trimmed V and J ends, which lost 10 bases and 1 base, there was a span of 13 bases. Per germline, CDR1 MNHEY and CDR2 SVGAGI. The CDR3 covers 13 residues. This CDR3 reads CATSWNRNTEAFF. The DNA of the CDR3 is TGTGCCACCTCGTGGAACCGGAACACTGAAGCTTTCTTT.

Note on this clone: This likely reflects a read error, since a far larger clone is one base away. V and J are TRBV6-1 and TRBJ2-6, with D tentatively TRBD1 (5 bases). This CDR3 spans 15 amino acids. V was pared by 6 bases and J by 0 bases, with 9 bases between. The germline gives CDR1 MNHNS, CDR2 SASEGT. CDR3 in DNA: TGTGCCAGCAGCAGGGCCGACTCTGGGGCCAACGTCCTGACTTTC. It codes for CASSRADSGANVLTF.

This sequence joins TRBV6-5 and TRBJ2-7, with D possibly matching TRBD2 (6 bases). The germline CDR1 and CDR2 sequences are MNHEY and SVGAGI. V was pared by 5 bases and J by 3 bases, with 17 bases between. The CDR3 is 15 residues long. CDR3 sequence: CASSGRGAGNYEQYF. The CDR3 DNA reads as TGTGCCAGCAGTGGACGCGGGGCAGGGAACTACGAGCAGTACTTC.

The chain recombines TRBV28 with TRBJ1-1; no reliable D call. Germline V gene sequence: CDR1 MDHEN, CDR2 SYDVKM. The length of the CDR3 is 14 residues. Trimming took 1 base from V and 0 from J, leaving 6 bases between them. CDR3 sequence reads: CASSLLALNTEAFF. DNA of the CDR3: TGTGCCAGCAGTTTATTGGCTTTGAACACTGAAGCTTTCTTT.

V and J are TRBV5-8 and TRBJ2-5, with TRBD2 matching over 13 bases. There are 17 residues in the CDR3. The germline CDR1 and CDR2 sequences are SGHTS and YDEGEE. Trimming removed 3 bases from V and 1 base from J; junction bases left unmatched: 6. The CDR3 nucleotides read TGTGCCAGCAGCTGGGGGGGACTAGCGGGGATCCAAGAGACCCAGTACTTC. It yields the protein CASSWGGLAGIQETQYF.

Turning to this clone: The sample holds other DNA sequences that translate to the same CDR3. V is TRBV18 and J is TRBJ2-1; D gene ambiguous. The CDR3 totals 11 residues. Germline CDR1 KGHSH, CDR2 LQKENI. V was cut by 6 bases and J by 2 bases, with 2 bases left in between. The DNA for the CDR3 is TGTGCCAGCTCGCCCTACAATGAGCAGTTCTTC. It encodes CASSPYNEQFF.

This sequence joins TRBV7-2 and TRBJ1-4, with D perhaps TRBD1 (6 bases). The CDR3 has 15 amino acids. V was shortened by 3 bases and J by 7 bases, with 15 bases between the two germline ends. Germline V CDR1 and CDR2: SGHTA, FQGNSA. CDR3 DNA: TGTGCCAGCAGCTTGACAGGAAACGGTCGTGAAAAACTGTTTTTT. This sequence encodes CASSLTGNGREKLFF.

Turning to this clone: This probably arose from a read error, given a far larger clone one base away. This chain connects TRBV11-2 to TRBJ2-7, with 8 bases matching TRBD2. The germline V gene has CDR1 SGHAT and CDR2 FQNNGV. The CDR3 sequence is 15 residues long. The CDR3 sequence: CAGSFQTGTRNEQYF. In DNA, the CDR3 is TGTGCCGGCAGCTTTCAGACCGGGACTAGGAACGAGCAGTACTTC.

The chain carries TRBV6-5 and TRBJ2-1; D is possibly TRBD1 or TRBD2 (6 bases each). The V end lost 0 bases, the J end lost 10 bases, and 13 bases lay between the germline ends. Germline CDR1 and CDR2: MNHEY and SVGAGI. The CDR3 has 14 amino acids. The CDR3 spells CASSYSIGGTEQFF. CDR3 DNA sequence: TGTGCCAGCAGTTACTCCATAGGGGGGACAGAGCAGTTCTTC.

The chain links TRBV5-1 to TRBJ2-7; no clear D. The CDR3 consists of 14 residues. Germline V lookup: CDR1 SGHRS, CDR2 YFSETQ. The V end was cut by 3 bases, the J end by 7 bases, with 17 bases between. CDR3 in amino acids: CASSSNSQPEEQYF. In DNA, the CDR3 is TGCGCCAGCAGCTCCAATTCACAGCCGGAGGAGCAGTACTTC.

V and J are TRBV7-2 and TRBJ2-7; 8 nucleotides match TRBD2. CDR3 length: 16 amino acids. Germline V gene data show CDR1 as SGHTA and CDR2 as FQGNSA. V lost 1 base to trimming and J lost 6 bases; unmatched junction nucleotides: 11. In nucleotides, the CDR3 is TGTGCCAGCAGCTTAGTGGGTAGTGGGCTAGCGGGCGAGCAGTACTTC. This gives the protein CASSLVGSGLAGEQYF.

The genes are TRBV4-3 and TRBJ1-4; no clear D. Trimming pared 0 bases from V and 3 bases from J, leaving 8 bases between. Germline CDR1 reads LGHNA; CDR2 reads YSLEER. The CDR3 runs 15 residues. This CDR3 is CASSQEGLANEKLFF. For the CDR3, the DNA is TGCGCCAGCAGCCAAGAGGGGTTGGCTAATGAAAAACTGTTTTTT.